This TCR beta chain was retrieved from a study of T cells in Graves' hyperthyroidism and ophthalmopathy. This clonotype was counted ten times or more. The CDR3 is made up of 15 amino acids. Trimming took 3 bases from V and 0 from J, leaving 9 bases between them. A NOSPECS grade of at least 4, a Clinical Activity Score of at least 3 and duration under 3 months were recorded in ophthalmopathy patients. The diagnostic basis comprised clinical symptoms, serum thyroxine and TRAb, thyroid ultrasound and orbital computed tomography. PBMCs were derived from around 10 ml fresh peripheral blood. Amplification of TCR beta CDR3 regions used RNA as the template. TCR CDR3 regions were first amplified by RT-PCR with HTBI primers. TCRdb re-called the multiplex PCR reads with MiXCR, one entry per CDR3 protein. The profile shows more than 300,000 distinct CDR3 sequences, roughly 15% of them singletons.

Sequencing input: blood. The gene calls are TRBV12-3 or TRBV12-4 and TRBJ2-1; D is ambiguous. The receptor was derived from a woman between 25 and 40 years old with Graves' ophthalmopathy. CDR3: CASSLYASSYNEQFF. CDR3 sequence (DNA): TGTGCCAGCAGTTTGTACGCGAGCTCCTACAATGAGCAGTTCTTC.